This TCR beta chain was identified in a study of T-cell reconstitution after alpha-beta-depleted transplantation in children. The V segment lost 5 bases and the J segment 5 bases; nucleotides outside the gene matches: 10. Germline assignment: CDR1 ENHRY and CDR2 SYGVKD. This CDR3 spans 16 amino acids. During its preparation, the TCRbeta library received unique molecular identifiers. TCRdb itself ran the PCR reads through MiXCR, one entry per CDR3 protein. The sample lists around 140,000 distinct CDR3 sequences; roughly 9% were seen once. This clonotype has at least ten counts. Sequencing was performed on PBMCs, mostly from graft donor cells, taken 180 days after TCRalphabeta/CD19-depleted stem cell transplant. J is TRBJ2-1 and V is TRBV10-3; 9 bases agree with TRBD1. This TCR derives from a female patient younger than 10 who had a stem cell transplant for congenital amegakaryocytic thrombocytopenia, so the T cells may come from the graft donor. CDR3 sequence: CAISKSGTGPDNEQFF. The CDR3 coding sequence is TGTGCCATCAGTAAATCCGGGACAGGGCCCGACAATGAGCAGTTCTTC.